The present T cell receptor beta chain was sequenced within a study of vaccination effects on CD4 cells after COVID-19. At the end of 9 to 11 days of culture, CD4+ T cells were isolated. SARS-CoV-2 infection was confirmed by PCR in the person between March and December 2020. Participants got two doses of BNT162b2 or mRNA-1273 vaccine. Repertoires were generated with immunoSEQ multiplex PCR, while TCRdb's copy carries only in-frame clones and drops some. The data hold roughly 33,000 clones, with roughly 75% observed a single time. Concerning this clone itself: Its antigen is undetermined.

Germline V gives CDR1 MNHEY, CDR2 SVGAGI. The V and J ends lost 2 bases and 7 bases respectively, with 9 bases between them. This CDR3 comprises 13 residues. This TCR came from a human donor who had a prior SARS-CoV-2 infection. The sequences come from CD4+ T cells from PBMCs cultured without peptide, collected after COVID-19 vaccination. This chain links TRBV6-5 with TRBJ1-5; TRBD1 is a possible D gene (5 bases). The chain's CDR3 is CASSYREGQPQHF. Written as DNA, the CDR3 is TGTGCCAGCAGTTACCGCGAGGGGCAGCCCCAGCATTTT.